One sample yielded the 27 T cell receptor beta chains listed below, sequenced in a study of blood T cell repertoires in COVID-19. Here immunoSEQ multiplex PCR was the method, and the copy in TCRdb shows in-frame clones only, minus some. This table holds 130,000 to 150,000 clones, roughly 77% found once. Sequences were obtained from peripheral blood. Source of these receptors: an older woman with COVID-19, enrolled during active disease.

The chain couples TRBV28 to TRBJ2-5, with 13 nucleotides matching TRBD2. With V trimmed by 6 bases and J by 7 bases, 8 bases remained unmatched. This CDR3 comprises 15 residues. The germline gives CDR1 MDHEN, CDR2 SYDVKM. CDR3 DNA: TGTGCCAGCAGCCTGGGACTAGCGGGGAAGGGGACCCAGTACTTC. Amino acid sequence: CASSLGLAGKGTQYF.

This clone was picked up a small number of times. This chain links TRBV7-9 with TRBJ1-5; D not certain. Trimming left V 3 bases short and J 4 bases short, with 7 bases between. CDR3 length: 13 residues. Germline CDR1 and CDR2: SEHNR and FQNEAQ (reference sequence). DNA for the CDR3: TGTGCCAGCAGCTTTTCTATAAATCAGCCCCAGCATTTT. It translates to CASSFSINQPQHF.

The chain uses TRBV19 and TRBJ2-3; 11 bases fit TRBD2. From germline, CDR1 is LNHDA and CDR2 SQIVND (reference sequence). V lost 3 bases and J lost 0; bases outside the gene matches: 8. The CDR3 length is 18 residues. CDR3 region: CASSIALAGGLSTDTQYF. The CDR3 DNA follows: TGTGCCAGTAGTATTGCTCTAGCGGGGGGCCTTAGCACAGATACGCAGTATTTT.

CDR3 sequence reads: CACPDGTPHSPLHF. The CDR3, as DNA: TGCGCCTGCCCGGACGGGACACCTCATTCACCCCTCCACTTT. The chain links TRBV10-1 to TRBJ1-6, with D possibly TRBD1 on 6 matching bases. The length of the CDR3 is 14 residues. Germline CDR1 reads WNHNN; CDR2 reads SYGVQD (reference sequence). V lost 11 bases and J lost 8, with 19 bases in between.

The chain combines TRBV30 with TRBJ2-6; possibly TRBD1 for D (5 bases). Germline V gene data show CDR1 as GTSNPN and CDR2 as SVGIG (reference sequence). V lost 0 bases to trimming and J lost 0 bases, with 15 bases between them. The CDR3 consists of 18 residues. The CDR3 DNA reads as TGTGCCTGGAGTGTTCGATGGGGCTTCAGCTCTGGGGCCAACGTCCTGACTTTC. It encodes CAWSVRWGFSSGANVLTF.

The rearrangement links TRBV2 to TRBJ2-3; no reliable D call. The germline V and J ends were trimmed by 4 bases and 4 bases, with 12 bases remaining between them. The CDR3 contains 14 residues. Germline V gene sequence: CDR1 SNHLY, CDR2 FYNNEI. CDR3 DNA sequence: TGTGCCAGCAGTGTAGGTTTTGGGCCAGATACGCAGTATTTT. It translates to CASSVGFGPDTQYF.

This chain uses TRBV9 with TRBJ2-5, with D maybe TRBD2 (7 bases). V gave up 4 bases and J gave up 5 bases, with 18 bases separating them. The V gene's germline CDR1 is SGDLS and CDR2 YYNGEE. This CDR3 region has 15 residues. The CDR3 nucleotides are TGTGCCAGCAGCTCCCGGGGGGCCTCGGGGGAGACCCAGTACTTC. It yields the protein CASSSRGASGETQYF.

As for this clone: The sample holds other DNA sequences that translate to the same CDR3. The chain uses TRBV5-1 and TRBJ2-2, with D unclear. With 4 bases removed from V and 0 bases from J, the gap between germline ends came to 7 bases. The germline CDR1 and CDR2 sequences are SGHRS and YFSETQ. The CDR3 loop spans 14 amino acids. The CDR3 sequence: CASSRDTNTGELFF. The CDR3 DNA is TGCGCCAGCAGCCGTGACACGAACACCGGGGAGCTGTTTTTT.

The rearrangement links TRBV5-5 to TRBJ1-1; 10 nucleotides line up with TRBD1. The V gene end was trimmed by 4 bases and the J gene end by 1 base; junction bases not matched to a gene: 4. The CDR3 length is 15 residues. CDR1 and CDR2 (germline): SGHKS, YYEKEE (reference sequence). CDR3 loop: CASSPRDRGNTEAFF. The CDR3 DNA reads as TGTGCCAGCAGCCCCCGGGACAGGGGGAACACTGAAGCTTTCTTT.

The rearrangement joins TRBV2 to TRBJ2-7; 7 positions match TRBD1. Germline CDR1 reads SNHLY; CDR2 reads FYNNEI. The CDR3 totals 14 residues. V was clipped by 7 bases and J by 5 bases; unmatched bases: 11. CDR3 nucleotide sequence: TGTGCCAGCAAGACAGGGATCGGACGGGACGAGCAGTACTTC. This codes for CASKTGIGRDEQYF.

The chain recombines TRBV19 with TRBJ1-4; D not resolved. The CDR3 has 15 residues. The germline CDR1 and CDR2 sequences are LNHDA and SQIVND (reference sequence). V was shortened by 6 bases and J by 7 bases, with 18 bases between the two germline ends. The CDR3 region is CASRANGGSGEKLFF. The DNA of the CDR3 is TGTGCCAGTAGGGCAAACGGAGGTTCGGGTGAAAAACTGTTTTTT.

This rearrangement joins TRBV11-2 to TRBJ2-3, with D possibly TRBD2 on 5 matching bases. Germline loops: CDR1 SGHAT, CDR2 FQNNGV. The CDR3 has 16 amino acids. Deletions cut 5 bases from V and 1 base from J, with 16 bases between. CDR3 residues: CASSPRSSGGTDTQYF. DNA for the CDR3: TGTGCCAGCAGCCCCCGCTCAAGCGGAGGCACAGATACGCAGTATTTT. Full variable domain (missing parts from reference TRBV11-2 and TRBJ2-3): EAGVAQSPRYKIIEKRQSVAFWCNPISGHATLYWYQQILGQGPKLLIQFQNNGVVDDSQLPKDRFSAERLKGVDSTLKIQPAKLEDSAVYLCASSPRSSGGTDTQYFGPGTRLTVL.

The chain employs TRBV6-5 and TRBJ1-1; D not resolved. V lost 8 bases and J 2 bases, leaving 12 bases between the germline ends. CDR1 and CDR2 (germline): MNHEY, SVGAGI. The CDR3 runs 13 residues. In DNA form, the CDR3 reads TGTGCCAGCTTGAGGGTGTTAAACACTGAAGCTTTCTTT. Its translation is CASLRVLNTEAFF.

This clone was recorded a few times. The V and J genes are TRBV5-6 and TRBJ2-7; 10 positions agree with TRBD1. CDR1 and CDR2 from the germline V gene are SGHDT and YYEEEE. Trimming removed 6 bases from V and 3 bases from J; junction bases left unmatched: 3. The CDR3 runs to 13 residues. In nucleotides, the CDR3 is TGTGCCAGCAAGCGGACAGGGGGCTACGAGCAGTACTTC. As protein: CASKRTGGYEQYF. Variable domain in full (rest from reference TRBV5-6 and TRBJ2-7): DAGVTQSPTHLIKTRGQQVTLRCSPKSGHDTVSWYQQALGQGPQFIFQYYEEEERQRGNFPDRFSGHQFPNYSSELNVNALLLGDSALYLCASKRTGGYEQYFGPGTRLTVT.

The chain combines TRBV6-6 with TRBJ2-2; maybe TRBD2 (6 bases). With 6 bases removed from V and 1 base from J, the gap between germline ends came to 15 bases. The CDR3 has 16 residues. From germline, CDR1 is MNHNY and CDR2 SVGAGI (reference sequence). The CDR3 DNA is TGTGCCAGCAGGGAGGGTAGAGGCCTGAACACCGGGGAGCTGTTTTTT. Its translation: CASREGRGLNTGELFF.

The rearrangement joins TRBV30 to TRBJ1-3; D call uncertain. The CDR3 consists of 16 residues. CDR1 and CDR2 from the germline V gene are GTSNPN and SVGIG (reference sequence). Between the trimmed V and J ends, which lost 0 bases and 4 bases, there was a span of 16 bases. CDR3 loop: CAWSVLGSKVGNTIYF. The DNA for the CDR3 is TGTGCCTGGAGTGTACTAGGTTCCAAAGTGGGAAACACCATATATTTT.

This chain links TRBV4-1 with TRBJ1-5; 10 nucleotides line up with TRBD1. The germline V gene encodes CDR1 MGHRA and CDR2 YSYEKL. The junction had 11 bases not matched to a gene; V was cut back by 8 bases and J by 7 bases. This CDR3 is built from 15 residues. The CDR3: CASGAPGQGRQPQHF. DNA of the CDR3: TGCGCCAGCGGGGCCCCGGGACAGGGGAGACAGCCCCAGCATTTT.

The rearrangement links TRBV7-2 to TRBJ2-1, with 8 bases that match TRBD2. Trimming cost V 3 bases and J 6 bases; bases outside gene matches: 4. The CDR3 consists of 14 residues. Germline CDR1 is SGHTA and CDR2 is FQGNSA. The CDR3 region is CASSFSRGGNEQFF. CDR3 nucleotide sequence: TGTGCCAGCAGCTTCTCTCGGGGGGGCAATGAGCAGTTCTTC.

The rearrangement joins TRBV27 to TRBJ2-3; TRBD2 agrees at 9 bases. J gave up 2 bases and V 0 bases, and 6 bases lay outside the gene matches. The CDR3 consists of 17 residues. The germline gives CDR1 MNHEY, CDR2 SMNVEV (reference sequence). The CDR3 is CASSLSWLAGLTDTQYF. The DNA for the CDR3 is TGTGCCAGCAGTTTATCGTGGCTAGCGGGGCTCACAGATACGCAGTATTTT.

The chain is built from TRBV30 and TRBJ1-3; 7 nucleotides line up with TRBD1. V lost 3 bases to trimming and J lost 1 base; unmatched junction nucleotides: 3. CDR3 length: 14 residues. Per germline, CDR1 GTSNPN and CDR2 SVGIG (reference sequence). CDR3 DNA sequence: TGTGCCTGGAGGACGACAGGGTCTGGAAACACCATATATTTT. Residues: CAWRTTGSGNTIYF.

The V and J genes are TRBV3-1 (or the pseudogene TRBV3-2) and TRBJ1-6; possible D gene TRBD1, 5 bases. The CDR3 is 19 amino acids. Germline loops: CDR1 LGHDT, CDR2 YNNKEL (reference sequence). V was trimmed by 3 bases and J by 0 bases, leaving 18 bases between them. This CDR3 reads CASSQLAPAGISYNSPLHF. The DNA of the CDR3 is TGTGCCAGCAGCCAGCTGGCCCCGGCAGGGATCTCCTATAATTCACCCCTCCACTTT.

The rearrangement uses TRBV9 and TRBJ1-3, with 7 bases lining up with TRBD1. The germline V gene encodes CDR1 SGDLS and CDR2 YYNGEE. V lost 4 bases, J lost 2 bases, and 9 bases stayed unmatched. The CDR3 runs to 16 residues. CDR3 nucleotides: TGTGCCAGCAGCCTCCGACAGGGTGGACCTGGAAACACCATATATTTT. Amino acid sequence: CASSLRQGGPGNTIYF.

The chain joins TRBV9 to TRBJ1-3; D unresolved. The CDR3 is 15 residues long. Trimming removed 3 bases at V and 3 bases at J, with 13 bases between. Looked up from germline, CDR1 is SGDLS and CDR2 is YYNGEE. DNA for the CDR3: TGTGCCAGCAGCGGGCCAGGAACTCTTGGAAACACCATATATTTT. Translating it yields CASSGPGTLGNTIYF.

The genes are TRBV2 and TRBJ1-1, with D possibly matching TRBD1 (6 bases). Trimming left V 6 bases short and J 4 bases short, with 9 bases between. Germline V lookup: CDR1 SNHLY, CDR2 FYNNEI. This CDR3 spans 12 amino acids. The CDR3 sequence: CASRQGPTEAFF. The CDR3 bases are TGTGCCAGCAGACAGGGACCCACTGAAGCTTTCTTT.

This chain connects TRBV19 to TRBJ1-1; weak D call: TRBD1 (6 bases). There are 15 residues in the CDR3. Germline V gene sequence: CDR1 LNHDA, CDR2 SQIVND (reference sequence). The V end was cut by 8 bases, the J end by 2 bases, with 18 bases between. CDR3 nucleotides: TGTGCCAGTTCAACCGGGACAAATATCAACACTGAAGCTTTCTTT. The encoded protein is CASSTGTNINTEAFF.

This clone was observed at least ten times. The chain joins TRBV19 to TRBJ1-1; no reliable D call. This CDR3 spans 15 amino acids. Trimming took 1 base from V and 0 from J, leaving 9 bases between them. Germline-derived CDR1 and CDR2 are LNHDA and SQIVND (reference sequence). The CDR3 reads CASSIGATLNTEAFF. DNA for the CDR3: TGTGCCAGTAGTATAGGGGCGACCCTGAACACTGAAGCTTTCTTT.

This chain joins TRBV24-1 and TRBJ1-4, with 9 bases that match TRBD1. V lost 4 bases to trimming and J lost 6 bases; unmatched junction nucleotides: 5. The CDR3 covers 15 residues. The germline V gene encodes CDR1 KGHDR and CDR2 SFDVKD. This CDR3 reads CATSDSTGGDEKLFF. CDR3 nucleotide sequence: TGTGCCACCAGTGACTCTACAGGGGGCGATGAAAAACTGTTTTTT.